This record covers a single T cell receptor beta chain. The V gene end was trimmed by 2 bases and the J gene end by 0 bases; junction bases not matched to a gene: 8. The CDR3 runs 18 residues. The V gene's germline CDR1 is LNHDA and CDR2 SQIVND (reference sequence). The sample originates from a study of blood T cell repertoires in COVID-19. Study at large: The United States, Italy and Spain supplied acute and convalescent COVID-19 samples. The cDNA or gDNA used as material had been derived from T cells, B-cell-depleted T cells, or PBMCs.

In the source study's methods: Reference gene primer amplification gave estimated nucleated cell counts. Profiling relied on immunoSEQ multiplex PCR, and the TCRdb table lists in-frame clones only, not all of them. V, J and clone size reflect that table, while D and trimming were determined from the DNA. Among about 150,000 clones, about 90% were seen once, and the ten largest hold around 6.3%. The sample was peripheral blood. The J gene is TRBJ2-1, the V gene TRBV19; 9 bases are a match to TRBD2. This TCR derives from a man older than 75 with acute or convalescent COVID-19. The CDR3: CASSIRGGSGSSYNEQFF. CDR3 nucleotides: TGTGCCAGTAGTATACGGGGGGGTAGCGGGAGCTCCTACAATGAGCAGTTCTTC.